What follows are 30 T cell receptor beta chains derived from one specimen sequenced in a study of shared clonotypes between healthy human individuals (dated by TCRdb to the early 2020s). Libraries were built with the immunoSEQ multiplex PCR assay. Not all clones reach the TCRdb copy of this immuneACCESS table, which keeps in-frame sequences only. Checked studies attribute under half of the gap to unresolved V genes and leave the rest unexplained. This sample gives some 980,000 clones in total; approximately 80% of them show up just once. The biggest ten clones account for approximately 1.5% of the sample. Material: memory CD4+ T cells sorted from blood. The intended sense of this specimen's cell subset or site label: CD45RA-negative fraction. Receptor source: a man aged 18 to 35 in good health.

This clone was seen once. The sample holds other DNA sequences that translate to the same CDR3. The rearrangement joins TRBV5-1 to TRBJ1-5, with 8 bases that match TRBD1. This CDR3 comprises 14 residues. Germline trimming cut 4 bases from V and 6 bases from J; bases unmatched to any gene: 6. Germline values: CDR1 SGHRS, CDR2 YFSETQ. CDR3 in DNA: TGCGCCAGCAGCCTCGGACAGGGCGGTCAGCCCCAGCATTTT. Its protein is CASSLGQGGQPQHF.

The chain employs TRBV27 and TRBJ1-5, with no clear D. The CDR3 sequence is 13 residues long. Germline CDR1 MNHEY, CDR2 SMNVEV (reference sequence). V was clipped by 2 bases and J by 7 bases, with 9 bases between them. Here the CDR3 DNA reads TGTGCCAGCAGTTTAAGGCGCGGACAGCCCCAGCATTTT. This translates into CASSLRRGQPQHF.

A note on this clone: Other DNA sequences of this sample code for an identical CDR3. The V and J genes are TRBV5-4 and TRBJ1-2, with TRBD1 matching 7 bases. The V gene end was trimmed by 4 bases and the J gene end by 7 bases; junction bases not matched to a gene: 4. The germline V gene has CDR1 SGHNT and CDR2 YYREEE (reference sequence). The CDR3 covers 12 residues. CDR3 coding DNA: TGTGCCAGCAGCCTGGACAGGCGTGGCTACACCTTC. Its translation: CASSLDRRGYTF. Using reference TRBV5-4 and TRBJ1-2 for the parts outside the CDR3, the full variable domain is ETGVTQSPTHLIKTRGQQVTLRCSSQSGHNTVSWYQQALGQGPQFIFQYYREEENGRGNFPPRFSGLQFPNYSSELNVNALELDDSALYLCASSLDRRGYTFGSGTRLTVV.

V gene TRBV6-6 combines with J gene TRBJ1-1; D may be TRBD1 (5 bases). Germline V gene data show CDR1 as MNHNY and CDR2 as SVGAGI (reference sequence). The CDR3 is 13 residues long. The ends were cut back, 4 bases at V and 1 base at J, with 7 bases in the middle. Here the CDR3 DNA reads TGTGCCAGCAGTTCCCAGGGGAACACTGAAGCTTTCTTT. It specifies CASSSQGNTEAFF.

The chain is built from TRBV6-5 and TRBJ2-7; unclear D gene. CDR3 length: 14 residues. V was pared by 6 bases and J by 2 bases, with 14 bases between. CDR1 is MNHEY, CDR2 SVGAGI, per germline. CDR3 sequence reads: CASRNTRGTYEQYF. CDR3 bases: TGTGCCAGCAGGAATACCCGTGGTACCTACGAGCAGTACTTC.

The chain employs TRBV7-2 and TRBJ1-2; the D is unclear. Germline V lookup: CDR1 SGHTA, CDR2 FQGNSA. This CDR3 has 14 amino acids. The V gene lost 2 bases and the J gene lost 7 bases, with 14 bases spanning the gap. CDR3 nucleotides: TGTGCCAGCAGCTTACGTATGGCAGCCTCTGGCTACACCTTC. As protein: CASSLRMAASGYTF.

This chain joins TRBV2 and TRBJ2-7; D is unclear. The CDR3 loop spans 14 amino acids. With 3 bases removed from V and 2 bases from J, the gap between germline ends came to 11 bases. Germline V lookup: CDR1 SNHLY, CDR2 FYNNEI. The CDR3 DNA follows: TGTGCCAGCAGTGATTCATATCCCCCCTACGAGCAGTACTTC. Amino acid sequence: CASSDSYPPYEQYF.

J is TRBJ2-7 and V is TRBV19, with 8 bases lining up with TRBD1. V lost 6 bases, J lost 3 bases, and 7 bases stayed unmatched. CDR1 and CDR2 from the germline V gene are LNHDA and SQIVND (reference sequence). This CDR3 contains 14 residues. CDR3 nucleotide sequence: TGTGCCAGTAGGCCGCGGGGACAGGTCTACGAGCAGTACTTC. Its protein is CASRPRGQVYEQYF.

The chain couples TRBV7-3 to TRBJ2-7; D ambiguous. Germline V gene lookup returns CDR1 SGHTA and CDR2 FQGTGA. Trimming cost V 6 bases and J 0 bases, with 9 bases left between them. The CDR3 length is 13 residues. This CDR3 is CASRLPSSYEQYF. The CDR3 bases are TGTGCCAGCAGGCTCCCCAGCTCCTACGAGCAGTACTTC. The complete variable domain, with remaining parts taken from reference TRBV7-3 and TRBJ2-7, reads GAGVSQTPSNKVTEKGKYVELRCDPISGHTALYWYRQSLGQGPEFLIYFQGTGAADDSGLPNDRFFAVRPEGSVSTLKIQRTERGDSAVYLCASRLPSSYEQYFGPGTRLTVT.

This clone was recorded at least ten times. The chain links TRBV4-2 to TRBJ1-5; D remains ambiguous. Per germline, CDR1 LGHNA and CDR2 YNFKEQ. V lost 1 base and J 4 bases, leaving 8 bases between the germline ends. The CDR3 is 14 residues long. The CDR3 here is CASSQGGSNQPQHF. CDR3 in DNA: TGTGCCAGCAGCCAAGGCGGTTCGAATCAGCCCCAGCATTTT.

The V gene is TRBV9, the J gene TRBJ1-3, with TRBD1 matching 9 bases. The ends lost 5 bases at V and 3 bases at J; junction bases unmatched: 0. CDR1 and CDR2 (germline): SGDLS, YYNGEE. The CDR3 is 13 residues long. CDR3 sequence: CASRGQGGNTIYF. The CDR3 DNA reads as TGTGCCAGCAGGGGACAGGGTGGAAACACCATATATTTT.

The chain uses TRBV5-4 and TRBJ2-7, with TRBD2 matching over 9 bases. The CDR3 is 15 amino acids. Unmatched junction bases numbered 7, after V lost 5 bases and J lost 1 base. Germline CDR1 and CDR2: SGHNT and YYREEE (reference sequence). CDR3 sequence: CASRPAGGSSYEQYF. The CDR3 DNA reads TGTGCCAGCAGACCAGCGGGGGGCTCATCCTACGAGCAGTACTTC.

The V gene is TRBV7-6, the J gene TRBJ2-7; 12 nucleotides line up with TRBD2. Germline loops: CDR1 SGHVS, CDR2 FNYEAQ. V was clipped by 5 bases and J by 2 bases; unmatched bases: 4. The CDR3 spans 15 residues. CDR3 loop: CASSLGLAGPYEQYF. In DNA, the CDR3 is TGTGCCAGCAGCCTAGGACTAGCGGGGCCCTACGAGCAGTACTTC.

This clone was seen only once. J is TRBJ1-5 and V is TRBV7-9; 11 nucleotides line up with TRBD1. CDR1 SEHNR and CDR2 FQNEAQ come from the germline V gene (reference sequence). The CDR3 sequence is 17 residues long. The junction had 13 bases not matched to a gene; V was cut back by 6 bases and J by 6 bases. In nucleotides, the CDR3 is TGTGCCAGCAGTCGGGACAGGGGGACTCGGTCGGGTCAGCCCCAGCATTTT. This codes for CASSRDRGTRSGQPQHF.

The rearrangement joins TRBV19 to TRBJ1-1; a weak D match, TRBD1 (5 bases). V was cut by 5 bases and J by 1 base, with 23 bases left in between. The germline V gene encodes CDR1 LNHDA and CDR2 SQIVND (reference sequence). The CDR3 totals 18 residues. CDR3 sequence reads: CASSSTSGLLGGNTEAFF. CDR3 coding DNA: TGTGCCAGTAGTTCCACCTCCGGCTTACTGGGGGGGAACACTGAAGCTTTCTTT.

The J gene is TRBJ1-1, the V gene TRBV9, with 8 positions matching TRBD1. The CDR3 extends over 15 amino acids. V gave up 4 bases and J gave up 5 bases; unmatched junction bases: 10. The germline V gene encodes CDR1 SGDLS and CDR2 YYNGEE. The CDR3 DNA reads TGTGCCAGCAGCACGCTCCCAGGGGGCGGAACTGAAGCTTTCTTT. Translation gives CASSTLPGGGTEAFF.

This clone was found a few times. The J gene is TRBJ2-7, the V gene TRBV6-7; D is uncertain. TRBV6-7 is an ORF, and what it does is uncertain. V lost 0 bases to trimming and J lost 2 bases, with 14 bases between them. The CDR3 is 16 amino acids. Here the CDR3 reads CASSYSISANPYEQYF. DNA of the CDR3: TGTGCCAGCAGTTACTCGATATCCGCCAACCCCTACGAGCAGTACTTC.

In its sample, this clone was seen a few times. V usage is TRBV30 and J usage is TRBJ1-1; D perhaps matches TRBD1 (6 bases). The CDR3 length is 15 residues. The germline gives CDR1 GTSNPN, CDR2 SVGIG (reference sequence). V shed 3 bases and J shed 1 base, with 15 bases lying between them. The CDR3 spells CAWSGLGARNTEAFF. The DNA of the CDR3 is TGTGCCTGGAGCGGACTGGGGGCGAGGAACACTGAAGCTTTCTTT.

On this clone: Mismatch with germline at one junction end may stem from a read error. The chain carries TRBV19 and TRBJ1-1; 9 nucleotides line up with TRBD1. This CDR3 has 15 residues. The germline V gene encodes CDR1 LNHDA and CDR2 SQIVND (reference sequence). CDR3 protein: CASRITGGAGTEAFF. The CDR3 region has the DNA TGTGCCAGTCGTATTACAGGGGGCGCAGGGACTGAAGCTTTCTTT.

The chain uses TRBV27 and TRBJ2-1, with 9 positions matching TRBD2. Germline V gives CDR1 MNHEY, CDR2 SMNVEV (reference sequence). This CDR3 region has 15 residues. J gave up 4 bases and V 3 bases, and 4 bases lay outside the gene matches. The CDR3 DNA reads as TGTGCCAGCAGTTTCTCTAGCGGGGTATACAATGAGCAGTTCTTC. It translates to CASSFSSGVYNEQFF.

The genes are TRBV7-2 and TRBJ2-3; D unclear. The CDR3 contains 15 residues. V lost 2 bases and J 0 bases, leaving 9 bases between the germline ends. From germline, CDR1 is SGHTA and CDR2 FQGNSA. CDR3 residues: CASSLPGSSTDTQYF. CDR3 nucleotide sequence: TGTGCCAGCAGCTTACCCGGCTCTAGCACAGATACGCAGTATTTT.

This clone was detected only once. The chain has TRBV4-2 and TRBJ1-2, with 9 bases fitting TRBD1. V gave up 0 bases and J gave up 3 bases; unmatched junction bases: 14. The germline CDR1 and CDR2 sequences are LGHNA and YNFKEQ. CDR3 length: 19 amino acids. CDR3 in amino acids: CASSQDMGQGVRFYYGYTF. CDR3 nucleotides: TGTGCCAGCAGCCAAGATATGGGACAGGGAGTCCGCTTCTACTATGGCTACACCTTC.

A few counts support this clone. The chain carries TRBV5-6 and TRBJ2-7; 8 bases align to TRBD2. The CDR3 has 19 amino acids. Germline V gene sequence: CDR1 SGHDT, CDR2 YYEEEE. The trim removed 4 bases at V and 2 bases at J, leaving 20 bases unmatched. CDR3 DNA: TGTGCCAGCAGCCCTGGCGTGTCGAAGGTGGGACTAGAGCCCTACGAGCAGTACTTC. It translates to CASSPGVSKVGLEPYEQYF.

The chain has TRBV5-1 and TRBJ1-1; a weak D match, TRBD1 (6 bases). This CDR3 has 16 amino acids. Per the germline V gene, CDR1 is SGHRS and CDR2 is YFSETQ. Trimming pared 0 bases from V and 5 bases from J, leaving 17 bases between. The chain's CDR3 is CASSLVAGARWTEAFF. CDR3 bases: TGCGCCAGCAGCTTGGTGGCGGGGGCTCGGTGGACTGAAGCTTTCTTT.

The chain has TRBV12-5 and TRBJ2-2, with TRBD1 matching over 7 bases. V lost 0 bases, J lost 2 bases, and 6 bases stayed unmatched. CDR1 and CDR2 (germline): LGHNT, FRNRAP. CDR3 size: 17 residues. CDR3 sequence (DNA): TGTGCTAGTGGTTTGGTACTTGACAGGGTAAACACCGGGGAGCTGTTTTTT. It encodes CASGLVLDRVNTGELFF. Combining the CDR3 with reference TRBV12-5 and TRBJ2-2 gives the whole variable domain DARVTQTPRHKVTEMGQEVTMRCQPILGHNTVFWYRQTMMQGLELLAYFRNRAPLDDSGMPKDRFSAEMPDATLATLKIQPSEPRDSAVYFCASGLVLDRVNTGELFFGEGSRLTVL.

This clone has a count of ten or more. This chain links TRBV7-2 with TRBJ2-3; 8 bases are a match to TRBD2. This CDR3 is built from 16 residues. CDR1 SGHTA and CDR2 FQGNSA come from the germline V gene. The ends lost 1 base at V and 2 bases at J; junction bases unmatched: 5. The CDR3 sequence: CASSLEGTRPTDTQYF. As DNA, the CDR3 is TGTGCCAGCAGCTTAGAAGGGACTAGACCCACAGATACGCAGTATTTT.

The table lists this clone with a few counts. V and J are TRBV2 and TRBJ1-1; D not resolved. CDR3 length: 13 residues. The germline V gene has CDR1 SNHLY and CDR2 FYNNEI. V was trimmed by 4 bases and J by 0 bases, leaving 6 bases between them. The DNA of the CDR3 is TGTGCCAGCAGTGGTTCACTGAACACTGAAGCTTTCTTT. Its translation is CASSGSLNTEAFF. The full variable domain, with the rest looked up from reference TRBV2 and TRBJ1-1, is EPEVTQTPSHQVTQMGQEVILRCVPISNHLYFYWYRQILGQKVEFLVSFYNNEISEKSEIFDDQFSVERPDGSNFTLKIRSTKLEDSAMYFCASSGSLNTEAFFGQGTRLTVV.

In the case of this clone: The sample carries other DNA sequences with the same CDR3. This rearrangement joins TRBV6-6 to TRBJ2-3; D unclear. Deletions cut 0 bases from V and 6 bases from J, with 4 bases between. The CDR3 spans 12 residues. Germline V gene data show CDR1 as MNHNY and CDR2 as SVGAGI (reference sequence). CDR3 coding DNA: TGTGCCAGCAGTTACTCAGGGGATACGCAGTATTTT. The encoded protein is CASSYSGDTQYF.

The CDR3 loop reads CASSATGAQGRSTDTQYF. CDR3 DNA sequence: TGTGCCAGCAGTGCAACAGGGGCCCAGGGGCGGAGCACAGATACGCAGTATTTT. The chain recombines TRBV6-1 with TRBJ2-3, with 7 bases aligning to TRBD1. From germline, CDR1 is MNHNS and CDR2 SASEGT. The CDR3 is 18 residues long. J gave up 0 bases and V 4 bases, and 13 bases lay outside the gene matches.

The rearrangement joins TRBV5-1 to TRBJ2-7; 7 nucleotides line up with TRBD2. The CDR3 is 17 residues long. Germline values: CDR1 SGHRS, CDR2 YFSETQ. V trimming: 4 bases; J trimming: 2 bases; junction bases outside the gene matches: 15. The CDR3 is CASSLGSGRLAAYEQYF. For the CDR3, the DNA is TGCGCCAGCAGCCTTGGAAGCGGTCGGCTAGCGGCCTACGAGCAGTACTTC.